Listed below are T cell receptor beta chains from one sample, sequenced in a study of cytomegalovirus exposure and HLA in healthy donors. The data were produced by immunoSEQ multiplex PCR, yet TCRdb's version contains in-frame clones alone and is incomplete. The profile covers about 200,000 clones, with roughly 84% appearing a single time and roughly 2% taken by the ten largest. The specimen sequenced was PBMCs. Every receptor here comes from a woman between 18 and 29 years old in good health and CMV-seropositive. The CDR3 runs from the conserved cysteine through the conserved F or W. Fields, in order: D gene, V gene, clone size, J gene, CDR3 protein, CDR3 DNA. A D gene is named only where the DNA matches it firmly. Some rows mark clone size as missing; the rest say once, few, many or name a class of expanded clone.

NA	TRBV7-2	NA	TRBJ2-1	CASSPESGSYNEQFF	TGTGCCAGCAGCCCCGAAAGCGGCTCCTACAATGAGCAGTTCTTC
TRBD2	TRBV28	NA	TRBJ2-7	CASSPGLAGVIEQYF	TGTGCCAGCAGCCCGGGACTAGCGGGAGTCATCGAGCAGTACTTC
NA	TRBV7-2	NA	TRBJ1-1	CASSFWLNTEAFF	TGTGCCAGCAGCTTCTGGCTGAACACTGAAGCTTTCTTT
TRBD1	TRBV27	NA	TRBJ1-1	CATAYVQGIITEAFF	TGTGCCACAGCATATGTACAGGGGATAATCACTGAAGCTTTCTTT
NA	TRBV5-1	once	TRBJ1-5	CASSLQGYSNQPQHF	TGCGCCAGCAGCTTACAGGGTTATAGCAATCAGCCCCAGCATTTT
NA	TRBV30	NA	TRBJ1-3	CAWSVPAGNTIYF	TGTGCCTGGAGTGTCCCTGCTGGAAACACCATATATTTT
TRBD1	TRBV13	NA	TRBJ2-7	CASSSPGTGRHEQYF	TGTGCCAGCAGCTCACCCGGGACAGGCCGGCACGAGCAGTACTTC
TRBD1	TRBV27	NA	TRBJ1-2	CASSFSDRENGYTF	TGTGCCAGCAGTTTTAGCGACAGGGAGAATGGCTACACCTTC
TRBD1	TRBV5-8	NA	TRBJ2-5	CASSPGQGMETQYF	TGTGCCAGCAGCCCTGGACAGGGGATGGAGACCCAGTACTTC
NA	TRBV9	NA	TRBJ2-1	CASSPRPQSFSYNEQFF	TGTGCCAGCAGCCCGAGGCCCCAAAGTTTCTCCTACAATGAGCAGTTCTTC
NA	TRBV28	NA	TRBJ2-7	CASNLRSGRRGPQYEQYF	TGTGCCAGCAATCTAAGATCCGGTAGGCGGGGGCCCCAGTACGAGCAGTACTTC
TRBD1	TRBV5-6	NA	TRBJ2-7	CASSPDRGLTYEQYF	TGTGCCAGCAGCCCGGACAGGGGCCTTACCTACGAGCAGTACTTC
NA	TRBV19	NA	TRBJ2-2	CASRPAGNTGELFF	TGTGCCAGTAGACCCGCGGGAAACACCGGGGAGCTGTTTTTT
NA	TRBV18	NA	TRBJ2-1	CASSPPSVPYNEQFF	TGTGCCAGCTCACCACCCTCGGTCCCTTACAATGAGCAGTTCTTC
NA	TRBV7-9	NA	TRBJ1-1	CASSLGGGVLNQAFF	TGTGCCAGCAGCTTAGGCGGAGGGGTCCTAAACCAAGCTTTCTTT
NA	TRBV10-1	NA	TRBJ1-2	CASSESAEDNYGYTF	TGCGCCAGCAGTGAGTCAGCCGAGGATAACTATGGCTACACCTTC
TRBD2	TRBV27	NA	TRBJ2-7	CASSLSRLGGAYEQYF	TGTGCCAGCAGTTTATCGAGATTGGGGGGGGCCTACGAGCAGTACTTC
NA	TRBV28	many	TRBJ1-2	CASNTGFAYGYTF	TGTGCCAGTAACACAGGGTTTGCCTATGGCTACACCTTC
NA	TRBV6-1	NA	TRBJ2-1	CASSEARGSHPYNEQFF	TGTGCCAGCAGTGAAGCGAGGGGGAGCCACCCCTACAATGAGCAGTTCTTC
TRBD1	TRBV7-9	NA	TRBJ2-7	CASSSPGQGVLEQYF	TGTGCCAGCAGCTCCCCGGGACAGGGGGTCTTAGAGCAGTACTTC
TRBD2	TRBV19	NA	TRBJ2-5	CASRPSGAETQYF	TGTGCCAGTAGACCTAGCGGGGCGGAGACCCAGTACTTC
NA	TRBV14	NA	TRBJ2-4	CASSQGFGGPVQNIQYF	TGTGCCAGCAGCCAAGGGTTCGGGGGACCGGTGCAAAACATTCAGTACTTC
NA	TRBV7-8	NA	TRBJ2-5	CASSPTHMTRGRGNRETQYF	TGTGCCAGCAGCCCCACACATATGACCCGAGGACGGGGGAATCGAGAGACCCAGTACTTC
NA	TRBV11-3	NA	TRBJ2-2	CASSLGRGNTGELFF	TGTGCCAGCAGCTTAGGCAGGGGGAACACCGGGGAGCTGTTTTTT
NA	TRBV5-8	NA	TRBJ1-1	CASRVAGNTEAFF	TGTGCCAGCAGAGTGGCGGGGAACACTGAAGCTTTCTTT
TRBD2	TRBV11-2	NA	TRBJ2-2	CASSPPPRLAGGLTGELFF	TGTGCCAGCAGCCCCCCTCCAAGACTAGCGGGAGGGTTAACCGGGGAGCTGTTTTTT
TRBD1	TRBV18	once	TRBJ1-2	CASSPTGGNIGYTF	TGTGCCAGCTCACCGACAGGGGGAAACATAGGCTACACCTTC
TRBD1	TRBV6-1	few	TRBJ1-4	CASSGGQGEKLFF	TGTGCCAGCAGTGGGGGACAGGGTGAAAAACTGTTTTTT
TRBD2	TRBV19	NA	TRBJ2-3	CASKVAGRTDTQYF	TGTGCCAGTAAAGTAGCGGGGCGCACAGATACGCAGTATTTT
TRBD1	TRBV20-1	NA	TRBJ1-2	CSARQGYGYTF	TGCAGTGCGAGACAGGGCTATGGCTACACCTTC
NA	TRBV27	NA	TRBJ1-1	CASSFRYRTEAFF	TGTGCCAGCAGTTTTCGGTACAGGACTGAAGCTTTCTTT
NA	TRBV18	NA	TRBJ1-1	CASSPYGGGVDTEAFF	TGTGCCAGCTCACCATACGGTGGGGGGGTGGACACTGAAGCTTTCTTT
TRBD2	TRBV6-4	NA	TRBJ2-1	CASSDSIVSGSFYNEQFF	TGTGCCAGCAGTGACTCGATAGTAAGCGGGAGTTTCTACAATGAGCAGTTCTTC
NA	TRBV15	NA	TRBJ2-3	CATSRDPLSPSPDTQYF	TGTGCCACCAGCAGAGATCCCCTAAGCCCTAGTCCAGATACGCAGTATTTT
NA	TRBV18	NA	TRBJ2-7	CASSPWDSYSYEQYF	TGTGCCAGCTCACCTTGGGACTCGTACTCCTACGAGCAGTACTTC
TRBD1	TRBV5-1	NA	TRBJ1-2	CASSLTGVRAYGYTF	TGCGCCAGCAGCTTGACAGGGGTTCGGGCTTATGGCTACACCTTC
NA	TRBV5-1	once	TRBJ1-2	CASGGKYGYTF	TGCGCCAGCGGCGGGAAGTATGGCTACACCTTC
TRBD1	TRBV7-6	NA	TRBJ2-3	CASRGQGVPDTQYF	TGTGCCAGCAGGGGACAGGGGGTCCCAGATACGCAGTATTTT
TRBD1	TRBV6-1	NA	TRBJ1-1	CASSDAGTGKSEAFF	TGTGCCAGCAGTGATGCCGGGACAGGGAAATCTGAAGCTTTCTTT
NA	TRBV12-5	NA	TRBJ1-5	CASGLESNQPQHF	TGTGCTAGTGGTTTAGAGTCAAATCAGCCCCAGCATTTT
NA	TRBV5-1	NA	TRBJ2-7	CASSLALATSSYEQYF	TGCGCCAGCAGCTTGGCCTTGGCGACTAGCTCCTACGAGCAGTACTTC